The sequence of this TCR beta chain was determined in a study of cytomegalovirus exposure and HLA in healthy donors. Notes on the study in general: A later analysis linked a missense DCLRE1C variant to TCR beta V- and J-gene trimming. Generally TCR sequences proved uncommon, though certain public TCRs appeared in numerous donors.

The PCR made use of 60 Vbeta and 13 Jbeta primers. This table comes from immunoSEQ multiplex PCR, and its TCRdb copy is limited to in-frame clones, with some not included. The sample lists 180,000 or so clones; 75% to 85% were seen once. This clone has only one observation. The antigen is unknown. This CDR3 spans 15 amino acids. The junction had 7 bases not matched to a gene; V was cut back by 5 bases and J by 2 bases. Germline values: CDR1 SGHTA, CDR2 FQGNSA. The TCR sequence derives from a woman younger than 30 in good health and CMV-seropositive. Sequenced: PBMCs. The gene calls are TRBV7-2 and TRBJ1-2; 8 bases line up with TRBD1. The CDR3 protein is CASSTTGGGNYGYTF. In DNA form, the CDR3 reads TGTGCCAGCAGCACCACAGGGGGTGGGAACTATGGCTACACCTTC.